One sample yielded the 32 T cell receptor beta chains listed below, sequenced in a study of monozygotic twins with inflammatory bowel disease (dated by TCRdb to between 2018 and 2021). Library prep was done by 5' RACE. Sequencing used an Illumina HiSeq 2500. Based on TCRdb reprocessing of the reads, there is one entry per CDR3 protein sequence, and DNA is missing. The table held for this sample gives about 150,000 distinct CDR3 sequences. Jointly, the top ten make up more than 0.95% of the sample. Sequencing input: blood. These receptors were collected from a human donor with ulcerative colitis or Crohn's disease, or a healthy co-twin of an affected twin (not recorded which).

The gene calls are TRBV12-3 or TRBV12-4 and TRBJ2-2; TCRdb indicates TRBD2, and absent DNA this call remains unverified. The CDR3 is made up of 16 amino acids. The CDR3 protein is CASSRGLAGVTGELFF.

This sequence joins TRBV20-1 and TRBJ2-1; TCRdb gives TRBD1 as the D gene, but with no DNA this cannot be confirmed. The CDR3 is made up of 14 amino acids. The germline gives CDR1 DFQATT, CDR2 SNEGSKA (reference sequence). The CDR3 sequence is CSARWDRGRDEQFF.

The CDR3 reads CSAKVLRDTQYF. The chain is built from TRBV20-1 and TRBJ2-3. The CDR3 is 12 amino acids. In germline, CDR1 is DFQATT, CDR2 SNEGSKA (reference sequence).

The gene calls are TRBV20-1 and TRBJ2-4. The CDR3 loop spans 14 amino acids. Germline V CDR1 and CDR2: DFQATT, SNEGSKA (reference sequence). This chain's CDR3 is CSASRDLAKNIQYF.

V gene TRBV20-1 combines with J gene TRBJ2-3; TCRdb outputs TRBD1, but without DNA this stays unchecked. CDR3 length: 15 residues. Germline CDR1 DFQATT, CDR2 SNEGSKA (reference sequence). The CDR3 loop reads CSAREVRGPTDTQYF.

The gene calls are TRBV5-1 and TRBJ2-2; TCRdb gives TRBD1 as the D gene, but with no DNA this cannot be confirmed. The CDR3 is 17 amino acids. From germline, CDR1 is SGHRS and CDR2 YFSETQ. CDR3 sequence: CASSPAPGAFNTGELFF.

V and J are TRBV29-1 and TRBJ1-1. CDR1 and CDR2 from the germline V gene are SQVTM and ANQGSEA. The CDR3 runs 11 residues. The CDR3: CSVVGFTEAFF.

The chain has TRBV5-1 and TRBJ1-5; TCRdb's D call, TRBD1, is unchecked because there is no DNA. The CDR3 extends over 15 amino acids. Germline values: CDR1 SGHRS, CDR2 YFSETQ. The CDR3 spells CASSPGQSSDQPQHF. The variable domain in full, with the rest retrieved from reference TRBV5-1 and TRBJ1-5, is KAGVTQTPRYLIKTRGQQVTLSCSPISGHRSVSWYQQTPGQGLQFLFEYFSETQRNKGNFPGRFSGRQFSNSRSEMNVSTLELGDSALYLCASSPGQSSDQPQHFGDGTRLSIL.

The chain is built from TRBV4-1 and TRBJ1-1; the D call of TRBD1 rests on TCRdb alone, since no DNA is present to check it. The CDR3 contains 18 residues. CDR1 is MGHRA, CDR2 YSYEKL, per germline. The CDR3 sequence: CASSQDITRTRFVTEAFF.

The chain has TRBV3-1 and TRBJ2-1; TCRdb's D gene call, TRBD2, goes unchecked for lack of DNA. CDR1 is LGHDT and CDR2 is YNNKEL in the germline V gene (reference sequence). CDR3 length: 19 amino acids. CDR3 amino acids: CASSLGGSSGSWSYNEQFF.

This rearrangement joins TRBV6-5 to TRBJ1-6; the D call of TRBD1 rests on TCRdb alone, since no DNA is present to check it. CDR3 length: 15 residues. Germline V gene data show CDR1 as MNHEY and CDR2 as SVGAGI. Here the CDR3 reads CASSKIQGHNSPLHF.

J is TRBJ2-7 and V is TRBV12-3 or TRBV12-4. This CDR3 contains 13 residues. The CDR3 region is CASSRILPYEQYF.

The CDR3 sequence: CATGLGYQETQYF. This chain links TRBV7-9 with TRBJ2-5; TCRdb names TRBD2, which stays unverified in the absence of DNA. Germline loops: CDR1 SEHNR, CDR2 FQNEAQ (reference sequence). CDR3 size: 13 residues.

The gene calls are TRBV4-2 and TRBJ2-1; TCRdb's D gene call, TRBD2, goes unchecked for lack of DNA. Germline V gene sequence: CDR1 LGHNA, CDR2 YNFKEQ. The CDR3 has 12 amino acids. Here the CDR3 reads CASSPEGNEQFF.

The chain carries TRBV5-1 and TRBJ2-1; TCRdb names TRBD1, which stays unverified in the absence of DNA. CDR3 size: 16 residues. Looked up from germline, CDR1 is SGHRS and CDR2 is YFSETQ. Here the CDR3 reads CASSLYVRDRSNEQFF.

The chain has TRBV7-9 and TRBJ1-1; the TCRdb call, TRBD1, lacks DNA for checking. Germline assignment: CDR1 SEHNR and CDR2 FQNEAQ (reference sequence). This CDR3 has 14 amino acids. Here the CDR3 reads CASSSTGRNTEAFF. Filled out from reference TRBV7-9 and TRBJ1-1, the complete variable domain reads DTGVSQNPRHKITKRGQNVTFRCDPISEHNRLYWYRQTLGQGPEFLTYFQNEAQLEKSRLLSDRFSAERPKGSFSTLEIQRTEQGDSAMYLCASSSTGRNTEAFFGQGTRLTVV.

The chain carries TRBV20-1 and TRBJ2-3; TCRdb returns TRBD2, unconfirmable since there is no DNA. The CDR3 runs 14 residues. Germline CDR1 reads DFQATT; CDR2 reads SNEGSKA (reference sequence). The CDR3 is CSARGREGTDTQYF.

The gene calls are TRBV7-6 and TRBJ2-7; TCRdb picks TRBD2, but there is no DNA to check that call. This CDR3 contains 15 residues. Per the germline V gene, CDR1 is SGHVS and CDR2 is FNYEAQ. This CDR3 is CASSPGLAGDGEQYF. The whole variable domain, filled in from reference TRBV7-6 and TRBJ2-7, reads GAGVSQSPRYKVTKRGQDVALRCDPISGHVSLYWYRQALGQGPEFLTYFNYEAQQDKSGLPNDRFSAERPEGSISTLTIQRTEQRDSAMYRCASSPGLAGDGEQYFGPGTRLTVT.

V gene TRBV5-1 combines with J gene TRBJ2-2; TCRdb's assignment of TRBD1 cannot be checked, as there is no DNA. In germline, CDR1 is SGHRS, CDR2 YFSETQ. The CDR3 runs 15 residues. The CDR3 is CASSAGTQNTGELFF. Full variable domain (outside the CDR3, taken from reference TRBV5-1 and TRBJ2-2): KAGVTQTPRYLIKTRGQQVTLSCSPISGHRSVSWYQQTPGQGLQFLFEYFSETQRNKGNFPGRFSGRQFSNSRSEMNVSTLELGDSALYLCASSAGTQNTGELFFGEGSRLTVL.

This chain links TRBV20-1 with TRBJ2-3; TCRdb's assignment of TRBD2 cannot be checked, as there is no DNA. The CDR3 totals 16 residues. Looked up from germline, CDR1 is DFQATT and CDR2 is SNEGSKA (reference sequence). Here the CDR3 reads CSASGSPTANTDTQYF.

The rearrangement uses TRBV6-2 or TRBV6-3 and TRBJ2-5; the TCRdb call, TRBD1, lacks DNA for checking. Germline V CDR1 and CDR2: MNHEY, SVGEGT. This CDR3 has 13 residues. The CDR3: CASRLTGGETQYF.

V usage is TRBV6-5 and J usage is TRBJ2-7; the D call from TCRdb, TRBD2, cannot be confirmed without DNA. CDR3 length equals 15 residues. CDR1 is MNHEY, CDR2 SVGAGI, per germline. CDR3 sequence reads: CASSYELAGWYEQYF.

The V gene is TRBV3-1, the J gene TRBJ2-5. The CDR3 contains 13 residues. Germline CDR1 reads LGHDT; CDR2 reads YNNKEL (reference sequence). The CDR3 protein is CASSQHSRETQYF.

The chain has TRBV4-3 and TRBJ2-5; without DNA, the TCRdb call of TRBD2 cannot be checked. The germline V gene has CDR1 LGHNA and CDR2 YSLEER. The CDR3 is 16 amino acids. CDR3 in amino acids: CASSQGGLAAQETQYF.

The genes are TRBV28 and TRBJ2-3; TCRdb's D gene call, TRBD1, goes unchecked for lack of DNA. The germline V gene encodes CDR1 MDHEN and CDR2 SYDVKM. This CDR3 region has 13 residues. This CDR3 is CAITPQGTDTQYF.

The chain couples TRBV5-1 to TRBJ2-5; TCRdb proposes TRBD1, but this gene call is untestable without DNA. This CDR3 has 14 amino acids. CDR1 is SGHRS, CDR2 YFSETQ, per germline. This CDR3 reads CASTRGSRTETQYF.

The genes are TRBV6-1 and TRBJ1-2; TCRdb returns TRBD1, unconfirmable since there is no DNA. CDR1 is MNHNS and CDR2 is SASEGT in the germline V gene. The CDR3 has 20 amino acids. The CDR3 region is CASSEAKPGQGAGRLYGYTF.

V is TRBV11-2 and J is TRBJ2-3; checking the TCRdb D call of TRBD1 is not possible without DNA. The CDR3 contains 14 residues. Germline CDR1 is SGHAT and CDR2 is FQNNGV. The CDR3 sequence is CASSLDRGPDTQYF. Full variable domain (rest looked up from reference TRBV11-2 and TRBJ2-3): EAGVAQSPRYKIIEKRQSVAFWCNPISGHATLYWYQQILGQGPKLLIQFQNNGVVDDSQLPKDRFSAERLKGVDSTLKIQPAKLEDSAVYLCASSLDRGPDTQYFGPGTRLTVL.

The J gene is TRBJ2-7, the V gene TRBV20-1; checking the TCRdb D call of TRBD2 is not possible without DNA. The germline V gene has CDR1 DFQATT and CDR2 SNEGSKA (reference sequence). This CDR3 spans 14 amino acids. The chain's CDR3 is CSARDPRVSYEQYF.

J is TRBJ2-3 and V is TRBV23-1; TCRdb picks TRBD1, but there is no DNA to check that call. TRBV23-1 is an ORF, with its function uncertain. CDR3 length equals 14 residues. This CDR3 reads CASRRWLPGDTQYF.

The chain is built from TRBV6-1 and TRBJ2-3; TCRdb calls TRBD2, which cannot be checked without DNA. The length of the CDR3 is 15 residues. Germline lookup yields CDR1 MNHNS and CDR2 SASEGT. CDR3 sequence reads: CASSPGLAASDTQYF.

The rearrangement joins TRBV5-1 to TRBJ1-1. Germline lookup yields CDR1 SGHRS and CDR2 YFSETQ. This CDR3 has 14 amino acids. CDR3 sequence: CASSLVRRDTEAFF.